Listed below are T cell receptor beta chains from one sample, sequenced in a study of neurological immune-mediated disorders. TCRdb ran MiXCR on the 5' RACE reads and lists one entry per CDR3 protein. The sample lists more than 30,000 distinct CDR3 sequences, over 3.5% occurring once. Input material: CD4+ T cells from blood. The receptors were sampled from a woman aged 40 to 55 in good health. CDR3s include the opening cysteine and the closing phenylalanine or tryptophan. D genes are given only for firm matches. Not every row has a clone size; where given, it reads once, few, many or a size class.

TRBJ2-2 | 14 | many | TRBV5-1 | - | CASSPSGTTGELFF | TGCGCCAGCAGCCCAAGTGGAACGACCGGGGAGCTGTTTTTT
TRBJ2-3 | 15 | many | TRBV20-1 | TRBD2 | CSAATGTNVPDTQYF | TGCAGTGCTGCCACCGGGACTAACGTCCCAGATACGCAGTATTTT
TRBJ1-2 | 15 | - | TRBV5-6 | - | CASSFTGRINYGYTF | TGTGCCAGCAGCTTTACGGGACGGATTAACTATGGCTACACCTTC
TRBJ2-3 | 15 | many | TRBV20-1 | - | CSARGPFASTDTQYF | TGCAGTGCTAGAGGCCCATTCGCCTCCACAGATACGCAGTATTTT
TRBJ2-1 | 15 | many | TRBV7-9 | - | CASSLDGTPYNEQFF | TGTGCCAGCAGCTTAGATGGGACCCCTTACAATGAGCAGTTCTTC
TRBJ1-2 | 12 | many | TRBV29-1 | - | CSVAGSDYGYTF | TGCAGCGTCGCGGGATCTGATTATGGCTACACCTTC
TRBJ2-2 | 13 | many | TRBV28 | - | CASSRHGTGELFF | TGTGCCAGCAGTCGACACGGGACCGGGGAGCTGTTTTTT
TRBJ2-1 | 15 | many | TRBV10-2 | TRBD2 | CASSTSGGTYNEQFF | TGCGCCAGCAGTACTAGCGGGGGGACCTACAATGAGCAGTTCTTC
TRBJ2-1 | 14 | many | TRBV20-1 | TRBD1 | CSALNRGGMNEQFF | TGCAGTGCTCTCAACAGGGGTGGTATGAATGAGCAGTTCTTC
TRBJ2-1 | 20 | many | TRBV7-2 | TRBD2 | CASSFPGETSGRPEYNEQFF | TGTGCCAGCAGCTTCCCTGGGGAAACTAGCGGGAGACCTGAATACAATGAGCAGTTCTTC
TRBJ2-2 | 17 | many | TRBV14 | - | CASSQAGTLRGTGELFF | TGTGCCAGCAGCCAGGCTGGGACTCTGCGAGGCACCGGGGAGCTGTTTTTT
TRBJ1-2 | 12 | many | TRBV12-3/TRBV12-4 | - | CASSFWRHGYTF | TGTGCCAGCAGTTTCTGGCGACATGGCTACACCTTC
TRBJ2-1 | 18 | many | TRBV11-2 | TRBD1 | CASSSDRGRERFYNEQFF | TGTGCCAGCAGCTCGGACAGGGGGCGGGAGAGGTTCTACAATGAGCAGTTCTTC
TRBJ1-6 | 15 | many | TRBV5-1 | TRBD1 | CASSRGQIGDSPLHF | TGCGCCAGCAGCCGGGGACAGATCGGCGATTCACCCCTCCACTTT
TRBJ2-1 | 15 | many | TRBV14 | TRBD2 | CASSRSSGKGNEQFF | TGTGCCAGCAGTCGCTCTAGCGGGAAGGGCAATGAGCAGTTCTTC
TRBJ2-6 | 16 | many | TRBV5-1 | TRBD2 | CASSLRGGGGANVLTF | TGCGCCAGCAGTCTACGGGGGGGCGGTGGGGCCAACGTCCTGACTTTC
TRBJ2-4 | 15 | many | TRBV15 | TRBD2 | CATSREVEGRGIQYF | TGTGCCACCAGCAGAGAGGTAGAAGGGAGGGGCATTCAGTACTTC
TRBJ2-5 | 15 | many | TRBV20-1 | TRBD2 | CSASGGLAGVKTQYF | TGCAGTGCTAGCGGCGGACTAGCGGGAGTCAAGACCCAGTACTTC
TRBJ2-5 | 11 | many | TRBV20-1 | TRBD2 | CSAAPSGTQYF | TGCAGTGCGGCCCCTAGCGGGACCCAGTACTTC
TRBJ2-1 | 17 | many | TRBV4-1 | - | CASSHGKGAVSYNEQFF | TGCGCCAGCAGCCACGGTAAGGGAGCGGTCTCCTACAATGAGCAGTTCTTC
TRBJ1-1 | 16 | many | TRBV5-1 | - | CASSLQGWTVNTEAFF | TGCGCCAGCAGCTTACAGGGATGGACAGTGAACACTGAAGCTTTCTTT
TRBJ2-2 | 17 | many | TRBV7-9 | TRBD2 | CASSFGFSGRGTGELFF | TGTGCCAGCAGCTTCGGGTTTAGCGGGAGAGGGACCGGGGAGCTGTTTTTT